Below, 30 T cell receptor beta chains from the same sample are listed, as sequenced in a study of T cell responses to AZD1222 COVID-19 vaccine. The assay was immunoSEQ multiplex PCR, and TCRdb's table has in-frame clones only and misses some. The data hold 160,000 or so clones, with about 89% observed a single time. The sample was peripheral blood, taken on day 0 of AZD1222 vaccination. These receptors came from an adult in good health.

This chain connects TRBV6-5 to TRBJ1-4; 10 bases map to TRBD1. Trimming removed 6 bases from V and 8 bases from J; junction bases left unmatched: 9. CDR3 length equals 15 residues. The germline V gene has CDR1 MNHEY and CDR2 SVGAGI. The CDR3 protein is CASSLAGTGDEKLFF. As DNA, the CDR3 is TGTGCCAGCAGCCTAGCCGGGACAGGGGACGAAAAACTGTTTTTT.

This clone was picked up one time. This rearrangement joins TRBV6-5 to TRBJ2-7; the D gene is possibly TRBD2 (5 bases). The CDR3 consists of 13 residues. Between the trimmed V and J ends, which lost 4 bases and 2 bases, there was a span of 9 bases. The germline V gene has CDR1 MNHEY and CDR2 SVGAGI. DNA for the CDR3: TGTGCCAGCAGTTCGGACTCCGCCTACGAGCAGTACGTC. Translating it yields CASSSDSAYEQYV.

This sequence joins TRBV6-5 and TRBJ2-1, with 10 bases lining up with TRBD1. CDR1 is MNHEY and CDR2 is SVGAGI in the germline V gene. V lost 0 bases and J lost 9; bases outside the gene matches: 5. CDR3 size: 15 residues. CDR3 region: CASSYSTGGTSEQFF. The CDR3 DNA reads TGTGCCAGCAGTTACTCGACAGGGGGCACATCTGAGCAGTTCTTC.

The CDR3 reads CASSLTNSGNTGELFF. CDR3 sequence (DNA): TGCGCCAGCAGCTTGACAAATAGCGGGAACACCGGGGAGCTGTTTTTT. The rearrangement joins TRBV5-1 to TRBJ2-2, with TRBD2 as a possible D gene (6 bases). Germline V gene sequence: CDR1 SGHRS, CDR2 YFSETQ. Between the trimmed V and J ends, which lost 1 base and 1 base, there was a span of 11 bases. The CDR3 contains 16 residues.

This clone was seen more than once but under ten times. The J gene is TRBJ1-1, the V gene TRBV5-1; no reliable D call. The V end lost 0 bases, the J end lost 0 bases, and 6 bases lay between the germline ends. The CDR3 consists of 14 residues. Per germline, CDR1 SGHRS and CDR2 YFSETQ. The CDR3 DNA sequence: TGCGCCAGCAGCTTGGATCCGATGAACACTGAAGCTTTCTTT. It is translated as CASSLDPMNTEAFF.

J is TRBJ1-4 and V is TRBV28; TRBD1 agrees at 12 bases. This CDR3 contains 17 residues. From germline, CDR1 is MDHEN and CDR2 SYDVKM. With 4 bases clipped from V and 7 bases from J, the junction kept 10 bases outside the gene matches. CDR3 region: CASSSSGTGGLGEKLFF. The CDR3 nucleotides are TGTGCCAGCAGTTCCTCGGGGACAGGGGGCCTTGGTGAAAAACTGTTTTTT.

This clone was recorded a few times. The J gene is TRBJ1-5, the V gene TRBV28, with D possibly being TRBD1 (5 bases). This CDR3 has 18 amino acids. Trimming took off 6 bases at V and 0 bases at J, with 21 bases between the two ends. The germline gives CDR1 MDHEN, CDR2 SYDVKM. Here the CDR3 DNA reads TGTGCCAGCAGCTCCAGGGCCCGGAGGGCCAGTAGCAATCAGCCCCAGCATTTT. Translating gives CASSSRARRASSNQPQHF.

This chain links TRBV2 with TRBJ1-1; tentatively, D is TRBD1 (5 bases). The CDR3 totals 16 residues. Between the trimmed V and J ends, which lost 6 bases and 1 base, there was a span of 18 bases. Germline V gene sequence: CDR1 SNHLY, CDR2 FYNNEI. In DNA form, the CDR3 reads TGTGCCAGCAGCCTAAGTCTTGGGGGATCGAACACTGAAGCTTTCTTT. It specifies CASSLSLGGSNTEAFF.

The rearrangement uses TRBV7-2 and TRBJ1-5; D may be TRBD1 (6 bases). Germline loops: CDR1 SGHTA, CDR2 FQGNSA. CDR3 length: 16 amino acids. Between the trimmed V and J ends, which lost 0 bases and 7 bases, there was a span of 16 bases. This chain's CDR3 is CASSLAAGARGQPQHF. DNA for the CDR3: TGTGCCAGCAGCTTAGCCGCAGGGGCCCGAGGGCAGCCCCAGCATTTT.

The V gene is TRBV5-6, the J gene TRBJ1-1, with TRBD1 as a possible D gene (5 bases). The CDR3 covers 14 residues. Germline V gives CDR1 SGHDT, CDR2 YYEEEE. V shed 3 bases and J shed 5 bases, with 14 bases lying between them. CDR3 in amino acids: CASSSTFGGTEAFF. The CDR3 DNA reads TGTGCCAGCAGCTCCACGTTCGGGGGTACTGAAGCTTTCTTT.

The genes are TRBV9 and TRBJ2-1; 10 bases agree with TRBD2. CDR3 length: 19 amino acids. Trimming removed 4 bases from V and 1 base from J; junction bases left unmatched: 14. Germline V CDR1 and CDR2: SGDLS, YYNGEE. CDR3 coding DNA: TGTGCCAGCAGCAGACCGGGACTAGCGAACTCTGCTTCCTACAATGAGCAGTTCTTC. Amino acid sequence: CASSRPGLANSASYNEQFF.

CDR3 sequence: CASSLGRGTEAFF. CDR3 DNA: TGCGCCAGCAGCTTGGGTAGGGGCACTGAAGCTTTCTTT. This chain uses TRBV5-1 with TRBJ1-1; TRBD1 is a possible D gene (5 bases). The V gene's germline CDR1 is SGHRS and CDR2 YFSETQ. Trimming pared 0 bases from V and 4 bases from J, leaving 7 bases between. The CDR3 consists of 13 residues.

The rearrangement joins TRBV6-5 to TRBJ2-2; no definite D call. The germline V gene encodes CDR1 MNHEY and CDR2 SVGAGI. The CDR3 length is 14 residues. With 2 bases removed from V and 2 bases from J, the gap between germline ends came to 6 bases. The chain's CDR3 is CASSYKRNTGELFF. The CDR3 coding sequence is TGTGCCAGCAGTTACAAGCGTAACACCGGGGAGCTGTTTTTT.

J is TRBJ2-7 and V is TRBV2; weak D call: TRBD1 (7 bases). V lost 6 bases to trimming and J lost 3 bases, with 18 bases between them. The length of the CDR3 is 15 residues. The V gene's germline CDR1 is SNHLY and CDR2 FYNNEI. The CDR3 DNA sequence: TGTGCCAGCAGGGAACGACAGGGACTGAGCTACGAGCAGTACTTC. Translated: CASRERQGLSYEQYF.

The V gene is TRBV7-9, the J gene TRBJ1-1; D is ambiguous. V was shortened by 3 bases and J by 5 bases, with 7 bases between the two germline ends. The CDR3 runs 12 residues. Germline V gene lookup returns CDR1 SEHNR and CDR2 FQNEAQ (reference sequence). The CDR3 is CASSLSGTEAFF. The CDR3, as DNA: TGTGCCAGCAGCTTGAGTGGGACTGAAGCTTTCTTT.

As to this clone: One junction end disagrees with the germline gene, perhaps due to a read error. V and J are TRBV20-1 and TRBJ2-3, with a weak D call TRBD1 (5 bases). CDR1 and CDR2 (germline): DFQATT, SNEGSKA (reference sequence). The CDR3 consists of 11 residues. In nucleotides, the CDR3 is TGCAGTGCTAGAGACGATTTGACAGATTGTTTT. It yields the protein CSARDDLTDCF.

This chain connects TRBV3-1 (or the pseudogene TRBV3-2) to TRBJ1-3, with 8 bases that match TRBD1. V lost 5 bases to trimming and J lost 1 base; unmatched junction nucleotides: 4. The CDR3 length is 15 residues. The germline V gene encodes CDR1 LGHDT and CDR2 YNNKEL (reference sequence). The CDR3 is CASSTDRASGNTIYF. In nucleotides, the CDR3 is TGTGCCAGCAGCACGGACAGGGCTTCTGGAAACACCATATATTTT.

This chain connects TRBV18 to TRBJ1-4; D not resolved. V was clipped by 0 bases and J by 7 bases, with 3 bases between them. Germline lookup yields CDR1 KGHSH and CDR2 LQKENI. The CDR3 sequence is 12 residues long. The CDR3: CASSPPGEKLFF. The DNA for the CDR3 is TGTGCCAGCTCACCACCGGGTGAAAAACTGTTTTTT.

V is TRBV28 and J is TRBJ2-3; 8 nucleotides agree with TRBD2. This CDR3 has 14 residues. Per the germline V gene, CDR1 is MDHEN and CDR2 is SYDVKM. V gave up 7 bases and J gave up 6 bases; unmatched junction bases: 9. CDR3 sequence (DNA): TGTGCCAGCACCAGAGGACTAGCACCGGATACGCAGTATTTT. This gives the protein CASTRGLAPDTQYF.

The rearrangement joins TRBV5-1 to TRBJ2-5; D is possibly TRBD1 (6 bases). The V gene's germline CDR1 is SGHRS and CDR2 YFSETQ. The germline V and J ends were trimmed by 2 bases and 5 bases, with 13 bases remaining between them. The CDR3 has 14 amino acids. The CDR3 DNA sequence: TGCGCCAGCAGCTTAAGTGGGGGCCCGGAGACCCAGTACTTC. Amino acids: CASSLSGGPETQYF.

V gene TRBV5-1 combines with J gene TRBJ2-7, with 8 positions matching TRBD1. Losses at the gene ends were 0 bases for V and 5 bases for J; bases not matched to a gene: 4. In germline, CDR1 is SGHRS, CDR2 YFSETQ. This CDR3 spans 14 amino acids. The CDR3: CASSLGQGYNEQYF. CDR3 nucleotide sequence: TGCGCCAGCAGCTTGGGACAGGGGTACAACGAGCAGTACTTC.

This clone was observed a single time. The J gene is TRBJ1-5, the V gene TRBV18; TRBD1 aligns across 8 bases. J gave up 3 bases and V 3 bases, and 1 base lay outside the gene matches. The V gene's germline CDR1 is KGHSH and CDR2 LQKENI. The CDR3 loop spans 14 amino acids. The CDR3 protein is CASSPTGANQPQHF. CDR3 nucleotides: TGTGCCAGCTCACCGACAGGGGCCAATCAGCCCCAGCATTTT.

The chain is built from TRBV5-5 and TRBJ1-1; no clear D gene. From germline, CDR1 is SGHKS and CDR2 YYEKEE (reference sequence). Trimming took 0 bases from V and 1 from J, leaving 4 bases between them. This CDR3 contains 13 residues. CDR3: CASSLGWNTEAFF. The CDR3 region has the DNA TGTGCCAGCAGCTTGGGATGGAACACTGAAGCTTTCTTT.

CDR3 in amino acids: CSASSLADSGGELFF. In DNA, the CDR3 is TGCAGTGCTAGTTCTTTGGCAGACTCAGGGGGGGAGCTGTTTTTT. The chain uses TRBV20-1 and TRBJ2-2; D perhaps matches TRBD1 (5 bases). Trimming removed 3 bases at V and 8 bases at J, with 19 bases between. CDR3 length equals 15 residues. Germline CDR1 DFQATT, CDR2 SNEGSKA (reference sequence).

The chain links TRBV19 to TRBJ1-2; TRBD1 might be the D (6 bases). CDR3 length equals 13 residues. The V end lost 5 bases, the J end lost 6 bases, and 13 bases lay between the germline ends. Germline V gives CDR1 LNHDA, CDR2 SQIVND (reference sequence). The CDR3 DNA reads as TGTGCCAGTAGTCCGCTGGACAGCGATGGCTACACCTTC. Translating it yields CASSPLDSDGYTF.

The CDR3 DNA follows: TGTGCCAGCAGTTCTCTCACAGGGGCTCGTACTGAAGCTTTCTTT. This gives the protein CASSSLTGARTEAFF. The rearrangement links TRBV27 to TRBJ1-1, with 7 bases matching TRBD1. There are 15 residues in the CDR3. J was trimmed by 5 bases and V by 4 bases; bases with no gene match: 10. The germline V gene encodes CDR1 MNHEY and CDR2 SMNVEV (reference sequence).

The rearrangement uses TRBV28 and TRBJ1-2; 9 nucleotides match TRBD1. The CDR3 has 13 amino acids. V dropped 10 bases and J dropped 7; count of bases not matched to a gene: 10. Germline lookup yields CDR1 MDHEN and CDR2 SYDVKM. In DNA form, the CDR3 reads TGTGCCATCAAGAAACAGGGGGCGAGTGGCTACACCTTC. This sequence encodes CAIKKQGASGYTF.

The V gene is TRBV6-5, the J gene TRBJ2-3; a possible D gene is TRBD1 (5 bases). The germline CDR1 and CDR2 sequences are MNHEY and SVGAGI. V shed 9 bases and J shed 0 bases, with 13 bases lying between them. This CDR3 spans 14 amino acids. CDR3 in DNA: TGTGCCAGTTTTGAATGGGGCAGCACAGATACGCAGTATTTT. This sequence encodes CASFEWGSTDTQYF.

CDR3 residues: CASKSSGSNQPQHF. The CDR3 nucleotides are TGTGCCAGCAAGAGTAGCGGTAGCAATCAGCCCCAGCATTTT. V gene TRBV3-1 (or the pseudogene TRBV3-2) combines with J gene TRBJ1-5; D not resolved. The CDR3 consists of 14 residues. Germline assignment: CDR1 LGHDT and CDR2 YNNKEL (reference sequence). Trimming shortened V by 7 bases and J by 0 bases, and 10 bases separated the two germline ends.

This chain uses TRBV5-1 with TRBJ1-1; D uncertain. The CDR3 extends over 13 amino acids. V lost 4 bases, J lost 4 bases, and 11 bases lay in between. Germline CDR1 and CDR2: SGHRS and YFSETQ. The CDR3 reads CASSPVGATEAFF. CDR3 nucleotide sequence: TGCGCCAGCAGCCCCGTAGGAGCCACTGAAGCTTTCTTT.